Judged by frequency, the clone carrying this T cell receptor (beta chain) is medium-sized. Its antigen is still unknown. The data derive from a study of CXCR3-negative and CXCR3-positive naive CD8 T cells. Study-wide context: A total of roughly 140 million TRB reads was generated, with about 1.5 +/- 0.3 million per library.

Via 5' RACE with UMI labels, TRB cDNA libraries were prepared. One entry per CDR3 protein, without DNA, is what TCRdb gives after re-calling the 5' RACE reads. This sample's clone table lists around 29,000 distinct CDR3 sequences. The CDR3 loop spans 16 amino acids. Looked up from germline, CDR1 is MRHNA and CDR2 is SNTAGT. Study observations and caveats: Because surface CD5 did not distinguish the naive subsets, TCR strength was inferred from TRB CDR3 properties. Unlike memory cells, which differed, naive CXCR3-negative and CXCR3-positive cells had similar TRBV-TRBJ usage. Cryopreserved PBMCs had partly decreased CXCR3 expression; fresh PBMCs were used in most assays.

The chain combines TRBV6-4 with TRBJ2-2; the TRBD2 assignment by TCRdb is unverifiable without DNA. The specimen was memory CD8+ T cells from blood. This sequence was found in a human donor in good health. Some clones in this sample may be carry-over from other donors' samples. The chain's CDR3 is CASSVGAGGDTGELFF.